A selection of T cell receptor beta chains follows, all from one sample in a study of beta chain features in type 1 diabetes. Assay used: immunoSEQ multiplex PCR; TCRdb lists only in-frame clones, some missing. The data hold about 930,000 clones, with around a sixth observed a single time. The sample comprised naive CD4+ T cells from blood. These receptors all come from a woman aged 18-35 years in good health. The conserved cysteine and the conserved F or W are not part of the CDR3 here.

CDR3 protein: ASSLSSGLGGEQY
J gene: TRBJ2-7
V gene: TRBV27

CDR3 protein: ASSSKRQIQETQY
J gene: TRBJ2-5
V gene: TRBV7-6

CDR3 protein: ASSDKGGLGNTIY
J gene: TRBJ1-3
V gene: TRBV25-1

CDR3 protein: ASSTGTGPYNEQF
J gene: TRBJ2-1
V gene: TRBV19

CDR3 protein: ASSRAAGANVLT
J gene: TRBJ2-6
V gene: TRBV7-2

CDR3 protein: ATSRPHPGTRGDNEQF
J gene: TRBJ2-1
V gene: TRBV15

CDR3 protein: ASSQTYNEQF
J gene: TRBJ2-1
V gene: TRBV7-8

CDR3 protein: ASSFRRGRSEAF
J gene: TRBJ1-1
V gene: TRBV28

CDR3 protein: ASSPGGWTARREADTQY
J gene: TRBJ2-3
V gene: TRBV7-2

CDR3 protein: ASIQPGQGGHEQF
J gene: TRBJ2-1
V gene: TRBV11-2

CDR3 protein: ASSPPSSDTQY
J gene: TRBJ2-3
V gene: TRBV7-2

CDR3 protein: ASSETLGVTSEQY
J gene: TRBJ2-7
V gene: TRBV6-1